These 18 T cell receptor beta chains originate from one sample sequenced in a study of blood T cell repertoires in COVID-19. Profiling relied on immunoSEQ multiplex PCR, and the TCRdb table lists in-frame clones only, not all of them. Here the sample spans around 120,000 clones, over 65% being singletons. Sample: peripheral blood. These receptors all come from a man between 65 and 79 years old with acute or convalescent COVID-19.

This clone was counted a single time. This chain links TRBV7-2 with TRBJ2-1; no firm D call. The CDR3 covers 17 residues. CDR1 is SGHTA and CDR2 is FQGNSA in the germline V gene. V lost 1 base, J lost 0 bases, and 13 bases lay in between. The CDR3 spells CASSLGRNRGSYNEQFF. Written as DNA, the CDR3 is TGTGCCAGCAGCTTAGGGCGTAATCGCGGCTCCTACAATGAGCAGTTCTTC. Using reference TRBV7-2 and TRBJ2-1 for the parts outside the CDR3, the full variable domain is GAGVSQSPSNKVTEKGKDVELRCDPISGHTALYWYRQSLGQGLEFLIYFQGNSAPDKSGLPSDRFSAERTGGSVSTLTIQRTQQEDSAVYLCASSLGRNRGSYNEQFFGPGTRLTVL.

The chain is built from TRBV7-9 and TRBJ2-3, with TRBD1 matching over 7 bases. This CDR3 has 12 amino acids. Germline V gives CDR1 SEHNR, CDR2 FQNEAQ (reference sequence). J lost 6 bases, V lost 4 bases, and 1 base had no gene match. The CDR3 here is CASSWGQDTQYF. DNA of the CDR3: TGTGCCAGCAGCTGGGGACAGGATACGCAGTATTTT.

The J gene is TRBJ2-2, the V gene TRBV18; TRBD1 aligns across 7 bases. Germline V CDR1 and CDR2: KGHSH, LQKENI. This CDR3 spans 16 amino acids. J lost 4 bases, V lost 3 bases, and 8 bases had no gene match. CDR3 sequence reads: CASSPMTGLGTGELFF. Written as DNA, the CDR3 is TGTGCCAGCTCACCTATGACAGGGTTGGGCACCGGGGAGCTGTTTTTT.

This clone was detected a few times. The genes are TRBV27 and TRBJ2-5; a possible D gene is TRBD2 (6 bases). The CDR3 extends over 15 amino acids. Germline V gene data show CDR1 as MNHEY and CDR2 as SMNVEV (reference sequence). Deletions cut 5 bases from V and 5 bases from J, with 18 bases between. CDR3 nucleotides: TGTGCCAGCAGTACGGGAGTTGCCCCCGGGGAGACCCAGTACTTC. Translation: CASSTGVAPGETQYF.

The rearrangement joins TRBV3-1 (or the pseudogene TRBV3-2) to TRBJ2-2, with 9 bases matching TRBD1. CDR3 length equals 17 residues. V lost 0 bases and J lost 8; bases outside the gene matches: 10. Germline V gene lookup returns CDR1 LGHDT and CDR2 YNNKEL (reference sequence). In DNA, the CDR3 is TGTGCCAGCAGCCAAGAATTGACAGGGGGGACCGGAGGGGAGCTGTTTTTT. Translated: CASSQELTGGTGGELFF.

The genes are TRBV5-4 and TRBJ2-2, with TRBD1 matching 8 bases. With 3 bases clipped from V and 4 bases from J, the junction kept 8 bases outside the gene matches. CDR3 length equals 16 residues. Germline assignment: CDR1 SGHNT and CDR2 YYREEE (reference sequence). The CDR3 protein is CASSSGQGRSTGELFF. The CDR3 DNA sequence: TGTGCCAGCAGCTCCGGACAGGGACGGTCCACCGGGGAGCTGTTTTTT.

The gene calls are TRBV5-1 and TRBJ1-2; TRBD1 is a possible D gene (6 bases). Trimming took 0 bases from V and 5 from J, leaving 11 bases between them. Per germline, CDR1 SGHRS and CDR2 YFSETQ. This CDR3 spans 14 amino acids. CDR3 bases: TGCGCCAGCAGCTTGGAGGGAAGGGGGTATGGCTACACCTTC. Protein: CASSLEGRGYGYTF.

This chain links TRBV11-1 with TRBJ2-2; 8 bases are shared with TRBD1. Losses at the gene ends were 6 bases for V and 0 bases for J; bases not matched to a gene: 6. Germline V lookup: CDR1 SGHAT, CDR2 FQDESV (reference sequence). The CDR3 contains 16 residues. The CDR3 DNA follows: TGTGCCAGCAGACCAACAGGGGGTTCGAACACCGGGGAGCTGTTTTTT. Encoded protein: CASRPTGGSNTGELFF. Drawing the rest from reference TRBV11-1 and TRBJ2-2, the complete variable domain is EAEVAQSPRYKITEKSQAVAFWCDPISGHATLYWYRQILGQGPELLVQFQDESVVDDSQLPKDRFSAERLKGVDSTLKIQPAELGDSAMYLCASRPTGGSNTGELFFGEGSRLTVL.

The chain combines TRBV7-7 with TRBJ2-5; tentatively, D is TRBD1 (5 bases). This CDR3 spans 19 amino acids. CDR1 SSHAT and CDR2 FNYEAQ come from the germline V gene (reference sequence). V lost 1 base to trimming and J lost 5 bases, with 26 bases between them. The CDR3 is CASSLEVLRYWGRQETQYF. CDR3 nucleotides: TGTGCCAGCAGCTTAGAGGTGCTCCGGTATTGGGGCCGGCAGGAGACCCAGTACTTC. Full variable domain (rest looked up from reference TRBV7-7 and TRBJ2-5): GAGVSQSPRYKVTKRGQDVTLRCDPISSHATLYWYQQALGQGPEFLTYFNYEAQPDKSGLPSDRFSAERPEGSISTLTIQRTEQRDSAMYRCASSLEVLRYWGRQETQYFGPGTRLLVL.

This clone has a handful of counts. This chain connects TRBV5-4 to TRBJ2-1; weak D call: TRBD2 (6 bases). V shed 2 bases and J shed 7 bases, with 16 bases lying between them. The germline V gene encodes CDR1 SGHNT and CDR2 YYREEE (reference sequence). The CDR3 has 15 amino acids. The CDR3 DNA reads TGTGCCAGCAGCTTACACGGGAGAGGAGCGAATGAGCAGTTCTTC. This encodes CASSLHGRGANEQFF.

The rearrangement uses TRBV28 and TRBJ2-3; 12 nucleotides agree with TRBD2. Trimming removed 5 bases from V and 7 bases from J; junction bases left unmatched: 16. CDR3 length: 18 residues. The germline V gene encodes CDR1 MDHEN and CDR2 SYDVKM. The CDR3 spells CASSTLGTSGSRGYTQYF. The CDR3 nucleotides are TGTGCCAGCAGTACGTTAGGGACTAGCGGGTCTAGGGGTTATACGCAGTATTTT.

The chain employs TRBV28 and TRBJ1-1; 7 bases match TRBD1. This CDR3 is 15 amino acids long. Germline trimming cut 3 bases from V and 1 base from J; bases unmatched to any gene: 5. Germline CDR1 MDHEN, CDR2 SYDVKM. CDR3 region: CASSLVGGPNTEAFF. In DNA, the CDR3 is TGTGCCAGCAGTTTGGTAGGGGGCCCGAACACTGAAGCTTTCTTT.

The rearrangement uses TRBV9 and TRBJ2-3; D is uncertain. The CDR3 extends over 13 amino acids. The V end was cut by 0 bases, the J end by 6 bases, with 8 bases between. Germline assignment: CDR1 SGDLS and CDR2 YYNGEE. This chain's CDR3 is CASSVAPPDTQYF. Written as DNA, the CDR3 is TGTGCCAGCAGCGTAGCCCCCCCGGATACGCAGTATTTT.

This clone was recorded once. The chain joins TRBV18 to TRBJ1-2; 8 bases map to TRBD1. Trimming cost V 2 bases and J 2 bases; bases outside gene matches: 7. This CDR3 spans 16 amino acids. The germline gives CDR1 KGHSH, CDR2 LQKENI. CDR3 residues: CASSPGTGQGNYGYTF. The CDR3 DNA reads TGTGCCAGCTCACCAGGAACCGGACAGGGAAACTATGGCTACACCTTC.

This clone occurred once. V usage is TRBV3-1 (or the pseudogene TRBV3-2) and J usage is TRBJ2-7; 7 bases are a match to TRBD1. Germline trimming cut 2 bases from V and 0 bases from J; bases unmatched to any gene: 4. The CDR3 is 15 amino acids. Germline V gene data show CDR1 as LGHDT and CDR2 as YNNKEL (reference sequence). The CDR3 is CASSQLWTGSYEQYF. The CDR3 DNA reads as TGTGCCAGCAGCCAACTCTGGACAGGCTCCTACGAGCAGTACTTC.

CDR3 sequence reads: CASSLATGKLFF. As DNA, the CDR3 is TGTGCCAGCAGTTTAGCGACGGGGAAACTGTTTTTT. The V and J genes are TRBV12-3 or TRBV12-4 and TRBJ1-4; D remains unclear. The CDR3 totals 12 residues. The V end was cut by 0 bases, the J end by 11 bases, with 7 bases between.

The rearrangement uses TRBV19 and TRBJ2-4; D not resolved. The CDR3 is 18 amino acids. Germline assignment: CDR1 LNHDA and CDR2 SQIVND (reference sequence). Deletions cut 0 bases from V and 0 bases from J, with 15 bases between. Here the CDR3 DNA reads TGTGCCAGTAGTATAGAAAGTGGGCTTTTGGGAGCCAAAAACATTCAGTACTTC. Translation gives CASSIESGLLGAKNIQYF. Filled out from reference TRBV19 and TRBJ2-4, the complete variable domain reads DGGITQSPKYLFRKEGQNVTLSCEQNLNHDAMYWYRQDPGQGLRLIYYSQIVNDFQKGDIAEGYSVSREKKESFPLTVTSAQKNPTAFYLCASSIESGLLGAKNIQYFGAGTRLSVL.

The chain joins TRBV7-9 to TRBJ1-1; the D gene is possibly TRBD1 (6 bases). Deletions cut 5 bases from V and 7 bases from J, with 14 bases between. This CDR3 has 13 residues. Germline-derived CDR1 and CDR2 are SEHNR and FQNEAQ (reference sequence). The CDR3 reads CASSRGQYDEAFF. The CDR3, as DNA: TGTGCCAGCAGCCGAGGACAGTATGATGAAGCTTTCTTT.